One and the same sample provided the 12 T cell receptor beta chains below, sequenced in a study of CD8 T cells in ankylosing spondylitis (dated by TCRdb to about 2017). The library relied on 5' RACE. The sequencing machine was an Illumina HiSeq 2500. TCRdb reprocessing: public reads trimmed at Q25 with fastp, clones called with MiXCR, in-frame beta chains kept. Rows merge per CDR3 protein into single entries with the most common DNA and genes. The sample includes 250,000 to 350,000 distinct CDR3 sequences, with about 20% observed a single time. The top ten hold roughly 3.6% of the sample. Material for sequencing was blood, either unsorted or a sorted T cell fraction (not recorded which). These receptors all stem from a female donor with ankylosing spondylitis or in good health (not recorded which).

V gene TRBV5-6 combines with J gene TRBJ2-3; 9 bases line up with TRBD2. The V gene's germline CDR1 is SGHDT and CDR2 YYEEEE. The V and J ends lost 3 bases and 0 bases, in that order; junction bases with no gene match: 5. CDR3 length: 16 residues. The CDR3: CASSWRTSASTDTQYF. CDR3 bases: TGTGCCAGCAGCTGGAGGACTAGCGCGAGCACAGATACGCAGTATTTT.

J is TRBJ2-7 and V is TRBV6-6, with D unresolved. The germline V and J ends were trimmed by 5 bases and 3 bases, with 8 bases remaining between them. Germline V gene sequence: CDR1 MNHNY, CDR2 SVGAGI (reference sequence). This CDR3 has 12 amino acids. The DNA for the CDR3 is TGTGCCAGCAGTACCCACAACTACGAGCAGTACTTC. Protein sequence: CASSTHNYEQYF.

This clonotype was recorded at least ten times. The chain carries TRBV29-1 and TRBJ2-5, with no clear D. This CDR3 is 10 amino acids long. With 4 bases removed from V and 5 bases from J, the gap between germline ends came to 5 bases. CDR1 is SQVTM, CDR2 ANQGSEA, per germline. CDR3 residues: CSVAWETQYF. The CDR3 DNA follows: TGCAGCGTTGCGTGGGAGACCCAGTACTTC.

This clonotype was seen more than once but under ten times. The rearrangement joins TRBV11-2 to TRBJ1-1, with no clear D. This CDR3 has 13 residues. V lost 0 bases, J lost 7 bases, and 9 bases lay in between. Germline lookup yields CDR1 SGHAT and CDR2 FQNNGV. In DNA, the CDR3 is TGTGCCAGCAGCTTAGAAGGGAACCTTGAAGCTTTCTTT. Protein sequence: CASSLEGNLEAFF.

This chain links TRBV20-1 with TRBJ1-2, with TRBD1 matching 11 bases. J lost 4 bases, V lost 6 bases, and 7 bases had no gene match. The CDR3 is 14 residues long. From germline, CDR1 is DFQATT and CDR2 SNEGSKA (reference sequence). The CDR3 DNA sequence: TGCAGTGCCCCGGGACAGGGGGTTCTCTATGGCTACACCTTC. Amino acid sequence: CSAPGQGVLYGYTF.

This clonotype appeared a few times. The chain couples TRBV10-1 to TRBJ2-7, with 9 bases matching TRBD1. The CDR3 is 13 amino acids. V lost 6 bases and J lost 6; bases outside the gene matches: 6. CDR1 is WNHNN, CDR2 SYGVQD, per germline (reference sequence). This CDR3 is CASSRDREAEQYF. The CDR3 DNA is TGCGCCAGCAGCCGGGACAGGGAGGCCGAGCAGTACTTC.

The genes are TRBV7-8 and TRBJ1-1, with TRBD1 identical over 8 bases. The length of the CDR3 is 14 residues. J lost 5 bases, V lost 4 bases, and 6 bases had no gene match. The germline V gene has CDR1 SGHVS and CDR2 FQNEAQ. CDR3 sequence (DNA): TGTGCCAGCAGCTCGACAGGGGTTAGGACTGAAGCTTTCTTT. This gives the protein CASSSTGVRTEAFF.

The chain combines TRBV12-3 or TRBV12-4 with TRBJ1-1, with 7 bases lining up with TRBD1. This CDR3 spans 18 amino acids. V was clipped by 6 bases and J by 3 bases; unmatched bases: 19. CDR3 nucleotide sequence: TGTGCCAGCAGCCCCCAGGGAGGGGGCAGGGGGTCTGACACTGAAGCTTTCTTT. Translated, it gives CASSPQGGGRGSDTEAFF.

This clonotype has just a few counts. The chain uses TRBV7-9 and TRBJ2-5; 7 bases are shared with TRBD1. Germline lookup yields CDR1 SEHNR and CDR2 FQNEAQ (reference sequence). J lost 5 bases, V lost 5 bases, and 8 bases had no gene match. The CDR3 length is 14 residues. CDR3 in DNA: TGTGCCAGCAGCCGAGACAGGGAAGAGGAGACCCAGTACTTC. Its protein product is CASSRDREEETQYF.

In this sample, this clonotype turned up a few times. The rearrangement joins TRBV7-2 to TRBJ2-1; no definite D call. CDR1 is SGHTA and CDR2 is FQGNSA in the germline V gene. CDR3 length: 14 amino acids. Trimming removed 1 base at V and 7 bases at J, with 11 bases between. CDR3 sequence (DNA): TGTGCCAGCAGCTTAGGCGGTAATAGGAATGAGCAGTTCTTC. Translated: CASSLGGNRNEQFF.

J is TRBJ2-7 and V is TRBV18; D not resolved. Trimming cost V 3 bases and J 6 bases, with 15 bases left between them. The CDR3 is made up of 14 amino acids. The germline V gene encodes CDR1 KGHSH and CDR2 LQKENI. The CDR3 loop is CASSPLSSSGEQYF. The CDR3 DNA sequence: TGTGCCAGCTCACCCCTTTCCTCTTCGGGCGAGCAGTACTTC.

The V call is TRBV20-1, the J call TRBJ2-1; D possibly matches TRBD1 or TRBD2 (8 bases each). Trimming shortened V by 3 bases and J by 5 bases, and 20 bases separated the two germline ends. The CDR3 totals 16 residues. CDR1 and CDR2 from the germline V gene are DFQATT and SNEGSKA (reference sequence). The CDR3 region is CSASPPREDRDNEQFF. In nucleotides, the CDR3 is TGCAGTGCTAGCCCCCCGCGGGAGGACAGGGACAATGAGCAGTTCTTC.